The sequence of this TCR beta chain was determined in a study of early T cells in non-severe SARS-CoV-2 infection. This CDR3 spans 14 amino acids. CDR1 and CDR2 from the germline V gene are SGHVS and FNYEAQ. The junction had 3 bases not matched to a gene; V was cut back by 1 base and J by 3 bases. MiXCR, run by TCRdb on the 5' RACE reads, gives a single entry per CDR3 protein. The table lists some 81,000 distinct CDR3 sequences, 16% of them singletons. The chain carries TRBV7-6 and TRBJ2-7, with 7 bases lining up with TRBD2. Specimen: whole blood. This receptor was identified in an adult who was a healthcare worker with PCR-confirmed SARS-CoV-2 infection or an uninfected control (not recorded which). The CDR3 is CASSLGRGIYEQYF. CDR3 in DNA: TGTGCCAGCAGCTTAGGGCGGGGGATCTACGAGCAGTACTTC.